This T cell receptor beta chain was recorded in a study of cytomegalovirus exposure and HLA in healthy donors (dated by TCRdb to 2016 to 2017). Describing the broader study: An earlier analysis of some 600 of the donors reported under 300 Gb of sequence data and 117 million unique TCR beta sequences obtained from approximately 180 million T cells. An early release that covered some 640 HLA-typed donors contained about 300 gigabases of sequencing data and roughly 84 million unique TCR sequences. Of the 398 genotyped donors, approximately 83% fell in the genetic ancestry cluster associated with self-reported Caucasian donors. The aim of the study was to test whether cataloging public T cell receptors could identify signatures of past pathogen exposure. The study used immunosequencing to profile the T cell repertoires of 670 or so subjects and linked those repertoires to cytomegalovirus serostatus. In addition to the first cohort of several hundred subjects, a separate validation cohort of 120 different subjects was used. To predict cytomegalovirus infection status, the study brought together high-throughput TCR immunosequencing, statistical association of individual TCRs with disease status, and machine learning. A later analysis re-examined previously published TCR beta repertoires from roughly 650 donors and added high-resolution HLA genotyping to investigate patterns of TCR occurrence. The later analysis used no new phenotypic data to find candidate immune exposures, relying instead on TCR beta sequences and their occurrence across donors. To decide whether each TCR beta V gene segment behaved as functional or pseudogenic, an earlier analysis of some 600 of the donors relied on high-throughput TCR beta sequencing. Donor age, sex, ethnicity and CMV serostatus were collected together with the repertoire data. A later genetic analysis took genome-wide SNP genotypes for about 55% of the roughly 670 donors and used that subset as a discovery cohort. All discovery cohort repertoires had been generated on a single sequencing platform. Class I and class II HLA loci were covered by the typing at four-digit resolution. The number of typed donors differed by locus: 629-630 for A, B, C, DRB1 and DQB1; some 540 for DQA1; some 590 for DPA1; and 400 to 480 for DPB1. Roughly 5 DR-DQ haplotypes were treated as single units for association and clustering because of strong linkage in the cohort. On average, roughly 250,000 unique TCR beta nucleotide sequences were sequenced per donor among about 400 genotyped donors of the cohort, with around 19% of those sequences being non-productive.

As concerns this clone: The clone's antigen remains unknown.

The cohort consisted of 650 to 700 healthy bone marrow donors. At the time of sampling, all cohort members were nominally healthy, though unrecorded immune exposures were likely present. The donor was CMV seronegative and belonged to the group of 352 seronegative cohort members. Every donor gave a peripheral blood sample, and the peripheral blood mononuclear cells from that sample were used for TCR beta sequencing. The Qiagen DNeasy Blood Extraction Kit was used to extract genomic DNA from the blood cell samples. Study-level results and caveats: Specific HLA alleles were associated with more than 15,000 TCR beta sequences at a false discovery rate of 0.05 in a later analysis. In a later analysis, HLA-associated TCR beta chains were found to be more clonally expanded and to have lower generation probabilities than equally common non-associated chains. A later analysis found that TCR association rates varied across HLA loci, with DRB1 alleles showing the most associated TCRs and HLA-C alleles the fewest. While some public TCRs were present in many individuals, most TCR sequences turned up only very rarely across donors. The 87-base-pair reads could not distinguish some IMGT-functional V segments, including TRBV6-2 and TRBV6-3, so those segments were excluded. The cohort was sequenced for TCR beta chains only, and without alpha or paired-chain data the features that could be detected were limited. In an earlier analysis of about 600 of the donors, most TCR beta V segments appeared in productive rearrangements about 90% or about 30% of the time, broadly matching IMGT annotations. Because HLA typing was missing for some donors at each locus, association tests included only the typed subset. Because counts were too low, more than 15 rarely observed V segments, including chromosome 9 orphons, were left out of the earlier analysis of approximately 500 of the donors. Assigning TCR associations to individual alleles was difficult when HLA alleles, especially DR and DQ, strongly co-occurred. The authors suggested that the approach could potentially be extended to other disease states and immunological phenotypes. The only immune exposure information available for the cohort was CMV serostatus. Roughly uniform sequencing depth across donors was assumed in presence/absence analyses, although this assumption may not hold. A few of the identified cytomegalovirus-associated TCR beta chains were confirmed in vitro to be specific for cytomegalovirus antigens. A cluster of highly shared sequence variants was judged likely to represent a technical artifact of the sequencing pipeline. Several of the top co-occurrence clusters appeared to be linked to parvovirus B19, influenza, CMV and Epstein-Barr virus, according to a later analysis. V-gene and J-gene trimming of TCR beta chains was associated with a missense DCLRE1C variant in a later genetic analysis, and the association was replicated in an independent cohort. In the study, approximately 150 TCR beta chains were listed as associated with cytomegalovirus. Linkage disequilibrium might explain the correlated functional status among segregating V segments, but an unknown experimental factor could not be excluded. In a later analysis, most CMV-associated TCR beta chains were found to appear HLA-restricted, with HLA associations seemingly driven largely by CMV exposure. Compared with the approximately 710-donor mean, donors in an Asian-associated ancestry cluster had fewer N-insertions in productive TCRs, according to a later genetic analysis. Cytomegalovirus status was reported to be diagnosed by the classifier with high specificity and sensitivity in both the original and validation cohorts. A further reported finding was that TCR beta sequences accurately predicted the HLA-A and HLA-B alleles for most subjects in the first cohort.

Trimming takes 6 bases from V and 8 bases from J, and the germline ends sit 13 bases apart. Per the germline V gene, MRHNA is the CDR1 and SNTAGT is the CDR2. From the cysteine through the phenylalanine, the CDR3 covers 12 amino acids. The read is trimmed to its CDR3 DNA, 36 bases read in frame from base 1. The library was built by means of the immunoSEQ multiplex PCR assay. For the multiplex PCR, a mixture combining 60 forward primers for TCR Vbeta segments and 13 reverse primers for TCR Jbeta segments was used. Amplification of the CDR3 region of rearranged TCR beta genes was performed with a multiplex PCR assay on genomic DNA. The Illumina HiSeq System was used to sequence the amplified TCR beta libraries as 87-base-pair reads. Under the source paper's analysis protocol: Across the 600 to 700 repertoires, a later analysis counted approximately 75 million unique TCR beta chains, approximately 10 million of which were shared by at least two donors. A nearest-neighbor algorithm error-corrected the raw reads and collapsed the reads into unique sequences, merging closely related sequences to remove PCR and sequencing errors. To assign V, D and J gene segments, CDR3 sequences were aligned to IMGT reference sequences. For a sequence to be retained, a match of at least six nucleotides to both a V gene segment and a J gene segment was required. Rearrangements were classified as productive when the CDR3 lacked stop codons and remained in frame with V and J, and all other rearrangements were classified as non-productive. Following IMGT convention, CDR3 was defined as the stretch from the second conserved V-encoded cysteine up to the conserved J-encoded phenylalanine. Sequences without an unambiguous match to a single V gene segment were excluded from the earlier analysis of 587 of the donors. An earlier analysis of 587 of the donors called V segments functional above 56.7% productive rearrangements and segregating when the between-donor standard deviation exceeded 5%. A statistical classification framework was built for diagnosing cytomegalovirus status from the catalog of TCR beta chain sequences. In a later analysis, V and J genes were assigned by comparing TCR nucleotide sequences against IMGT/GENE-DB human TR gene sequences. The TCRdist pipeline was used in a later analysis to assign CDR3 sequences and most-parsimonious VDJ recombination scenarios. In a later analysis, each TCR beta chain was defined by its CDR3 amino acid sequence together with its V-gene family, and reads without a unique V-gene family were excluded. As a way to deal with suspected cross-contamination and a sequencing artifact, a later analysis dropped roughly 620 nucleotide sequences that were highly shared and had low generation probability. A later analysis calculated a clonal expansion index for each public chain from normalized within-repertoire ranks of inferred template counts. In a later analysis, generation probabilities were computed using a VDJ recombination model fitted to out-of-frame rearrangements, and the results were checked against IGoR. In a later analysis, hypergeometric tests were used to score TCR-TCR, TCR-HLA and TCR-CMV co-occurrence, with a repertoire-size bias correction applied to TCR pairs. A later analysis estimated false discovery rates by permuting HLA or CMV assignments 20 times. In a later analysis, co-occurring TCRs were grouped using DBSCAN, with TCRdist sequence similarity added in when clustering inside HLA-allele-positive subsets. For co-occurrence clustering, repertoires with fewer than 30,000 or more than 120,000 public chains were excluded, along with roughly 5 repertoires with anomalous nucleotide sharing. In TCRdb, the immuneACCESS table is reduced to in-frame sequences with V and J assigned. These tables do not hold every clone; where another copy was compared, an unresolved V gene accounts for under half, and the others remain unexplained. The V and J calls and the clone size are those of that table, but D and trimming were determined from the DNA. The sample's table covers under 150,000 clones. The leading ten clones occupy about 1.6% of the sample.

Sequencing used PBMCs. The chain couples TRBV6-4 to TRBJ1-2; the D gene cannot be resolved reliably. This receptor was obtained from a woman aged 40 to 50 in good health and CMV-seronegative. The CDR3 here reads CASRGTGYGYTF. DNA sequence: TGTGCCAGCAGGGGTACGGGGTACGGCTACACCTTC.